The present entry profiles one T cell receptor (beta chain) with its context. This clonotype was found many times. What this receptor recognizes is not known. Per-base qualities were not stored, and no clone one base away is much larger. The TCR beta CDR3 regions were amplified from RNA transcripts. The TCR CDR3 was subjected to a first round of RT-PCR using the HTBI primer set and the Qiagen OneStep RT-PCR kit. The libraries were constructed in a second round of multiplex PCR and then size-selected and purified. Sequencing of the libraries was done on an Illumina HiSeq2000 using paired-end 100 bp reads. On the authors' methods: SOAPnuke was used to process the raw data, with reads discarded if the reads contained adapters or uncalled bases, had a mean Phred below 15, or lacked an exact constant-primer or identifier match. COPE v1.2.5 was used to merge high-quality paired reads, and clonotypes were defined as unique nucleotide sequences. MiTCR v1.1 was used to align the clonotypes against IMGT TRBV, TRBD and TRBJ reference segments. Analysis was restricted to V-J combinations with a frequency above 0.0001, which covered about 99% of repertoires. A TCS score was defined as the ratio of F50 (clonal expansion) to E x V (chaos), with BLOSUM62-based TCRdist applied between CDR3 peptides within each V-J. Welch's t-statistics and random forest reduced just over 500 V-J features to 13, which were used in a naive Bayes classifier (R e1071). Thyroid-blood repertoire similarity was quantified with the Morisita-Horn index. TCRdb reran the public reads through fastp at Q25 and MiXCR, keeping productive beta chains. Records with the same CDR3 protein are collapsed into one entry carrying the most frequent genes and DNA. What appears here as the V and J calls and clone size reflects TCRdb's work, not the paper's. The sample data list hundreds of thousands of distinct CDR3 sequences, and approximately 40% of these were observed just once. Roughly 30% of the sample rests with the top ten.

This entry belongs to a study of T cells in Graves' hyperthyroidism and ophthalmopathy (dated by TCRdb to the late 2010s). With regard to the full study: Peripheral blood samples were taken at initial diagnosis, before any treatment was given. The study also compared thyroid tissue and blood T-cell repertoires from more than five Graves' hyperthyroidism patients. After blood sampling, hyperthyroidism patients were treated with methimazole at a starting dose of 30 mg daily, and ophthalmopathy patients were treated with high-dose intravenous methylprednisolone. To identify distinguishing TCR V-J signatures, a discovery cohort of some 100 patients was used, comprising 43 with Graves' ophthalmopathy and 57 with stable Graves' hyperthyroidism. According to the paper, TCR Vbeta CDR3 sequencing was carried out on approximately 140 peripheral blood samples, which came from under 50 ophthalmopathy, approximately 72 hyperthyroidism and roughly 17 progressor patients. The 95 to 100 discovery patients were randomly divided into training and test sets at a 7:3 ratio. Prospective prediction of ophthalmopathy was tested in an independent validation cohort consisting of some 19 hyperthyroidism patients and more than 15 patients who later progressed to ophthalmopathy. What the work shows at the level of the full study, not this receptor alone: No statistical method was used to fix the sample size in advance, and group allocation was not hidden from the investigators. Most expanded thyroid clonotypes (frequency above 0.001) were also detected in blood, a finding suggesting that blood repertoires may reflect thyroid immune responses. During validation, the model predicted progression to ophthalmopathy a median of about 6.3 months ahead of onset, with around 70% sensitivity and more than 72% specificity. Ophthalmopathy was separated from stable hyperthyroidism by a 13 V-J signature model, with roughly 88% sensitivity and 81% to 82% specificity obtained in cross-validation and 80%/75% obtained in testing.

The CDR3 goes from the cysteine to the phenylalanine over 13 residues. Left in the record is the CDR3 DNA by itself, 39 bases read in frame from the first base. V and J are truncated by 0 bases and 7 bases respectively, leaving an intervening sequence of 4 bases. Via the germline V gene, CDR1 is MRHNA and CDR2 SNTAGT. Stable Graves' hyperthyroidism was defined as no progression to ophthalmopathy during 18 months of follow-up. The hyperthyroidism patients were between 18 and 65 years old and newly diagnosed, with a disease duration of less than 2 months. The study excluded patients with uncontrolled infections, other autoimmune diseases, pregnancy or lactation. Diagnoses were based on clinical symptoms, serum thyroxine and TRAb, thyroid ultrasound and orbital computed tomography. PBMCs were isolated from 10 ml of fresh peripheral blood by Ficoll-Paque density gradient centrifugation. Total RNA was extracted with Trizol reagent, and quality was checked on an Agilent 2100 Bioanalyzer.

The receptor was derived from a middle-aged woman with Graves' hyperthyroidism. The sequence joins TRBV6-4 to TRBJ1-6, with no confidently assigned D gene. The specimen was blood. The CDR3 sequence is CASSDSWNSPLHF. Read as DNA, the sequence is TGTGCCAGCAGTGACTCATGGAATTCACCCCTCCACTTT.